The clone carrying this T cell receptor beta chain occurred a few times. The germline V gene has CDR1 LGHNA and CDR2 YSLEER. CDR3 length: 13 amino acids. The germline V and J ends were trimmed by 4 bases and 8 bases, with 11 bases remaining between them. In the authors' workflow: Amplified reference gene primers provided the basis for estimating nucleated cell counts. Sequencing was performed with immunoSEQ multiplex PCR; in TCRdb, only in-frame clones are kept and a portion is missing. For V, J and clone size, that table is used; D and trimming come from the DNA. The data show some 170,000 clones, 70% to 80% seen once. The data derive from a study of blood T cell repertoires in COVID-19. Study as a whole: The United States, Italy and Spain provided the acute and convalescent COVID-19 samples. From T cells, B-cell-depleted T cells, or PBMCs came the material, which was cDNA or gDNA.

The chain is built from TRBV4-3 and TRBJ1-4; D ambiguous. Sequenced: peripheral blood. The TCR was taken from a woman between 45 and 60 years old with active or convalescent COVID-19. This CDR3 reads CASSRQVREKLFF. CDR3 in DNA: TGCGCCAGCAGCCGACAAGTAAGGGAAAAACTGTTTTTT.